This T cell receptor (beta chain) was observed in a study of blood T cell repertoires in COVID-19. The protocol was immunoSEQ multiplex PCR, while the TCRdb copy is restricted to in-frame clones and leaves out a portion. The table lists about 200,000 clones, around 87% of them singletons. This clone was seen once. Trimming removed 1 base from V and 11 bases from J, with 15 bases in between. The germline V gene has CDR1 SGHAT and CDR2 FQDESV (reference sequence). The CDR3 is 14 amino acids. The TCR comes from a man in his sixties with acute or convalescent COVID-19. The V and J genes are TRBV11-1 and TRBJ2-1; no clear D. Sequencing input: peripheral blood. CDR3 amino acids: CASSLEPPVPQQFF. The CDR3 DNA reads TGTGCCAGCAGCTTAGAACCTCCGGTCCCCCAGCAGTTCTTC.